A single sample is the source of the 9 T cell receptor beta chains below, sequenced in a study of blood T cell repertoires in COVID-19. Sequencing used immunoSEQ multiplex PCR; TCRdb keeps in-frame clones, though not all of them. The sample lists around 140,000 clones; 80% to 90% were seen once. The sample comprised peripheral blood. These receptors were collected from a man aged 55-75 years with active or convalescent COVID-19.

The chain couples TRBV9 to TRBJ2-3; TRBD2 might be the D (5 bases). The CDR3 sequence is 13 residues long. Germline CDR1 reads SGDLS; CDR2 reads YYNGEE. Trimming cost V 2 bases and J 4 bases, with 8 bases left between them. The CDR3 region is CASSVGVADTQYF. In DNA form, the CDR3 reads TGTGCCAGCAGCGTGGGAGTCGCAGATACGCAGTATTTT.

The chain employs TRBV5-6 and TRBJ2-7, with 10 nucleotides matching TRBD1. Germline V gives CDR1 SGHDT, CDR2 YYEEEE. The CDR3 runs 15 residues. J gave up 2 bases and V 2 bases, and 4 bases lay outside the gene matches. The CDR3 protein is CASSFAGTGAYEQYF. CDR3 coding DNA: TGTGCCAGCAGCTTTGCCGGGACAGGGGCCTACGAGCAGTACTTC.

The rearrangement uses TRBV19 and TRBJ1-5; D perhaps matches TRBD1 (6 bases). This CDR3 spans 13 amino acids. Germline CDR1 LNHDA, CDR2 SQIVND (reference sequence). Trimming cost V 6 bases and J 6 bases, with 12 bases left between them. CDR3 loop: CASRDRGSQPQHF. The CDR3 DNA is TGTGCCAGTAGGGACAGAGGCTCTCAGCCCCAGCATTTT.

The chain employs TRBV2 and TRBJ1-1; D remains ambiguous. The CDR3 sequence is 10 residues long. The V end was cut by 8 bases, the J end by 5 bases, with 6 bases between. Germline V gives CDR1 SNHLY, CDR2 FYNNEI. The CDR3 DNA reads as TGTGCCAGCGAGGTTACTGAAGCTTTCTTT. Its protein product is CASEVTEAFF.

This clone was seen a single time. The rearrangement links TRBV5-4 to TRBJ2-5; the D is unclear. The CDR3 covers 14 residues. Trimming took 1 base from V and 4 from J, leaving 11 bases between them. Germline V gives CDR1 SGHNT, CDR2 YYREEE (reference sequence). The CDR3 nucleotides are TGTGCCAGCAGCTTGCGGTTAGCTGGAGAGACCCAGTACTTC. It codes for CASSLRLAGETQYF.

This chain uses TRBV28 with TRBJ1-6; D is undetermined. Looked up from germline, CDR1 is MDHEN and CDR2 is SYDVKM. V lost 4 bases and J lost 0, with 16 bases in between. This CDR3 is 18 amino acids long. CDR3 coding DNA: TGTGCCAGCAGTTCATCTCCGAAAGGGAGCTCCTATAATTCACCCCTCCACTTT. As protein: CASSSSPKGSSYNSPLHF.

This clone was seen a few times. The rearrangement uses TRBV6-2 or TRBV6-3 and TRBJ2-5; TRBD2 aligns across 15 bases. Looked up from germline, CDR1 is MNHEY and CDR2 is SVGEGT. The CDR3 has 19 amino acids. The V and J ends lost 2 bases and 4 bases, in that order; junction bases with no gene match: 11. DNA for the CDR3: TGTGCCAGCAGTTACGATTACCGGACTAGCGGGGGGGCATCAGAGACCCAGTACTTC. It codes for CASSYDYRTSGGASETQYF.

This clone was observed at least ten times. V is TRBV5-1 and J is TRBJ2-2; 7 bases map to TRBD1. Germline V gene lookup returns CDR1 SGHRS and CDR2 YFSETQ. The CDR3 length is 14 residues. Trimming took 4 bases from V and 3 from J; bases not matched to a gene: 3. The CDR3 DNA reads as TGCGCCAGCAGCATGGGGACAGACACCGGGGAGCTGTTTTTT. It specifies CASSMGTDTGELFF.

The CDR3 loop is CASRGQPTYGYTF. The CDR3 DNA reads TGTGCCAGCAGGGGACAGCCGACCTATGGCTACACCTTC. The rearrangement joins TRBV2 to TRBJ1-2, with 7 bases identical to TRBD1. Germline loops: CDR1 SNHLY, CDR2 FYNNEI. The CDR3 is 13 amino acids. Unmatched junction bases numbered 5, after V lost 6 bases and J lost 4 bases. Together with reference TRBV2 and TRBJ1-2, the CDR3 gives the full variable domain: EPEVTQTPSHQVTQMGQEVILRCVPISNHLYFYWYRQILGQKVEFLVSFYNNEISEKSEIFDDQFSVERPDGSNFTLKIRSTKLEDSAMYFCASRGQPTYGYTFGSGTRLTVV.